This T cell receptor (beta chain) was found in a study of T cell responses to AZD1222 COVID-19 vaccine. Germline lookup yields CDR1 SGHNT and CDR2 YYREEE (reference sequence). The V end was cut by 0 bases, the J end by 0 bases, with 7 bases between. The CDR3 is 14 amino acids. Data came from immunoSEQ multiplex PCR; TCRdb stores just in-frame clones and leaves some out. The sample shows over 150,000 clones, about 87% of them seen only once. To note about this clone: Its target is not known.

Points from the study as a whole: White British donors predominated, females outnumbered males, and clonal diversity was possibly underestimated. At baseline, just five to seven AZD1222 recipients tested seropositive. Repertoires were collected only later (after the peak T cell response had occurred).

The TCR sequence derives from an adult in good health. Sample: peripheral blood, taken on day 0 of AZD1222 vaccination. The genes are TRBV5-4 and TRBJ2-7; D is unresolved. The CDR3, as DNA: TGTGCCAGCAGCTTGGACCAGACCTCCTACGAGCAGTACTTC. It translates to CASSLDQTSYEQYF.